The sequence of this T cell receptor beta chain was determined in a study of technical replicates of blood from four donors. The CDR3 covers 13 residues. Trimming stripped 1 base from V and 5 bases from J, with 8 bases between. CDR1 is SGHTA, CDR2 FQGNSA, per germline. Sequenced by immunoSEQ multiplex PCR; TCRdb stores in-frame clones only, minus some. The repertoire holds some 89,000 clones, with approximately 94% as singletons. This TCR was recovered from a human donor in good health. The chain has TRBV7-2 and TRBJ2-5; the D is unclear. The specimen sequenced was T cells isolated from PBMCs. The DNA for the CDR3 is TGTGCCAGCAGCTTAGGTCTAGTGGAGACCCAGTACTTC. This encodes CASSLGLVETQYF.